A selection of T cell receptor beta chains follows, all from one sample in a study of cytomegalovirus exposure and HLA in healthy donors. Measured with immunoSEQ multiplex PCR; TCRdb has only the in-frame clones, and not every one. The sample has roughly 180,000 clones; around 74% are singletons. Sample: PBMCs. The receptors derive from a male donor in good health and CMV-seronegative. The CDR3 runs from the conserved cysteine through the conserved F or W. The D gene is left open where the match is weak. Clone size is not always given. Where it is, it says once, few, many or a class for expanded clones.

D: -
V: TRBV21-1
size: few
J: TRBJ2-4
DNA: TGTGCCAGCAGTTTTTGGGGGACTAGCGTAAAAATCGGCATTCAGTACTTC
CDR3: CASSFWGTSVKIGIQYF

D: -
V: TRBV5-4
size: -
J: TRBJ1-5
DNA: TGTGCCAGCAGCTTGGCGGGGGGACCCGGGGATCAGCCCCAGCATTTT
CDR3: CASSLAGGPGDQPQHF

D: -
V: TRBV6-5
size: -
J: TRBJ1-4
DNA: TGTGCCAGCAGTTACGGTTCGGCTCGGGGGGGACGACTGTTTTTT
CDR3: CASSYGSARGGRLFF

D: TRBD2
V: TRBV5-8
size: -
J: TRBJ2-1
DNA: TGTGCCAGCAGCTACTCTTCATGGCGGGGGGCCTACAATGAGCAGTTCTTC
CDR3: CASSYSSWRGAYNEQFF

D: -
V: TRBV5-1
size: once
J: TRBJ2-5
DNA: TGCGCCAGCAGCTTGATTAGGGTGGGAGTGGAGCAGTACTTC
CDR3: CASSLIRVGVEQYF

D: -
V: TRBV11-3
size: -
J: TRBJ2-2
DNA: TGTGCCAGCAGCTTAACCAGCGCCTCGAACACCGGGGAGCTGTTTTTT
CDR3: CASSLTSASNTGELFF

D: TRBD1
V: TRBV19
size: -
J: TRBJ1-1
DNA: TGTGCCAGTAGTCCTCTTGGGACAGGGGCGTTCGGTACGGCTTTCTTT
CDR3: CASSPLGTGAFGTAFF

D: TRBD1
V: TRBV15
size: -
J: TRBJ1-5
DNA: TGTGCCACCAGCAGATCGGGACAGGGGATTTCACCCCAGCATTTT
CDR3: CATSRSGQGISPQHF

D: -
V: TRBV7-8
size: -
J: TRBJ1-4
DNA: TGTGCCAGCAGCTTAACATCATATAACCCCAAGGAAAAACTGTTTTTT
CDR3: CASSLTSYNPKEKLFF

D: -
V: TRBV6-6
size: -
J: TRBJ2-5
DNA: TGTGCCAGCAGTTACTCGGCCAAAGAGACCCAGTACTTC
CDR3: CASSYSAKETQYF

D: -
V: TRBV28
size: -
J: TRBJ2-3
DNA: TGTGCCAGCAGTTTCTCTAGTCTCACAGATACGCAGTATTTT
CDR3: CASSFSSLTDTQYF

D: -
V: TRBV30
size: -
J: TRBJ2-3
DNA: TGTGCCTGGGGGAATTTGAGGGGGGATACGCAGTATTTT
CDR3: CAWGNLRGDTQYF

D: TRBD1
V: TRBV28
size: -
J: TRBJ2-3
DNA: TGTGCCAGCAGTTTAGGGGGACAGGGTAGCACAGATACGCAGTATTTT
CDR3: CASSLGGQGSTDTQYF

D: -
V: TRBV7-3
size: few
J: TRBJ2-3
DNA: TGTGCCAGCAGCCCGGTCACCACAGATACGCAGTATTTT
CDR3: CASSPVTTDTQYF

D: -
V: TRBV6-1
size: once
J: TRBJ1-2
DNA: TGTGCCAGCGTTCCGAGCGGCGGAACCCTCTATGGCTACACCTTC
CDR3: CASVPSGGTLYGYTF

D: -
V: TRBV30
size: -
J: TRBJ2-7
DNA: TGTGCCTGGAGTGTTCGCGGCTACGAGCAGTACTTC
CDR3: CAWSVRGYEQYF

D: TRBD1
V: TRBV5-1
size: -
J: TRBJ2-1
DNA: TGCGCCAGCAGCCTGATGTTTAGGACAGGACCCTACAATGAGCAGTTCTTC
CDR3: CASSLMFRTGPYNEQFF

D: -
V: TRBV19
size: -
J: TRBJ2-7
DNA: TGTGCCAGTAGTAGAGGGAGCCCCTACGAGCAGTACTTC
CDR3: CASSRGSPYEQYF

D: -
V: TRBV5-4
size: -
J: TRBJ2-7
DNA: TGTGCCAGCAGCTTCCAGGGGAAAGGCGAGCAGTACTTC
CDR3: CASSFQGKGEQYF

D: -
V: TRBV11-3
size: -
J: TRBJ2-2
DNA: TGTGCCAGCAGCTTAGGACGGAGGCCCGGGGAGCTGTTTTTT
CDR3: CASSLGRRPGELFF

D: TRBD1
V: TRBV7-8
size: -
J: TRBJ2-7
DNA: TGTGCCAGCAGCTTAGGGACAGGAGGCTCCTACGAGCAGTACTTC
CDR3: CASSLGTGGSYEQYF

D: -
V: TRBV30
size: -
J: TRBJ1-5
DNA: TGTGCCTGGAGTGTCCGGGGTTGGAATCAGCCCCAGCATTTT
CDR3: CAWSVRGWNQPQHF

D: TRBD2
V: TRBV7-2
size: -
J: TRBJ2-7
DNA: TGTGCCAGCAGCTTAGGCGGGGAGGGACTAAGCTCCGAGCAGTACTTC
CDR3: CASSLGGEGLSSEQYF

D: -
V: TRBV5-1
size: -
J: TRBJ2-3
DNA: TGCGCCAGCAGCCGGGACTGGGCAGATACGCAGTATTTT
CDR3: CASSRDWADTQYF

D: TRBD2
V: TRBV30
size: -
J: TRBJ2-5
DNA: TGTGCCTTTCGGACTAGCGGGGGCCGGGAGACCCAGTACTTC
CDR3: CAFRTSGGRETQYF

D: -
V: TRBV13
size: -
J: TRBJ2-7
DNA: TGTGCCAGCAGGTACCGGGGAGGCTACGAGCAGTACTTC
CDR3: CASRYRGGYEQYF

D: -
V: TRBV10-3
size: -
J: TRBJ1-2
DNA: TGTGCCATCAGCCCTCTTCGAGAGGGTGGCTACACCTTC
CDR3: CAISPLREGGYTF

D: -
V: TRBV6-5
size: -
J: TRBJ1-2
DNA: TGTGCCAGCAGGAAAGGACTTCTAACCCACTATGGCTACACCTTC
CDR3: CASRKGLLTHYGYTF

D: TRBD2
V: TRBV6-1
size: -
J: TRBJ2-1
DNA: TGTGCCAGCAGGATAGCGGGGGCTCGGGATGAGCAGTTCTTC
CDR3: CASRIAGARDEQFF

D: -
V: TRBV19
size: -
J: TRBJ1-5
DNA: TGTGCCAGTAGGCATGGGGGCCATAGCAATCAGCCCCAGCATTTT
CDR3: CASRHGGHSNQPQHF

D: TRBD2
V: TRBV6-5
size: -
J: TRBJ2-5
DNA: TGTGCCAGCAGCCTAGCGGGGTCCACTCAAGAGACCCAGTACTTC
CDR3: CASSLAGSTQETQYF

D: -
V: TRBV5-3
size: -
J: TRBJ1-1
DNA: TGTGCCAGAAGCTTGGATTGGTTCAGGAACACTGAAGCTTTCTTT
CDR3: CARSLDWFRNTEAFF